Listed below are T cell receptor beta chains from one sample, sequenced in a study of blood T cell repertoires in COVID-19. The protocol was immunoSEQ multiplex PCR, while the TCRdb copy is restricted to in-frame clones and leaves out a portion. Of approximately 110,000 clones listed, around 83% are singletons. The sample taken for sequencing was peripheral blood. Every receptor here comes from an elderly woman with active or convalescent COVID-19. Both conserved end residues are part of each CDR3. D genes are given only for firm matches. Size tells how often a clone was seen (once, few, many) or the class of an expanded clone, and some rows leave it out.

j_gene	v_gene	d_gene	abundance	CDR3aa	CDR3nt
TRBJ2-5	TRBV10-3	NA	NA	CAISESRGGETQYF	TGTGCCATCAGTGAGAGCAGGGGCGGGGAGACCCAGTACTTC
TRBJ2-1	TRBV7-9	TRBD2	NA	CASSFERGSSYNEQFF	TGTGCCAGCAGCTTCGAGCGGGGGAGCTCCTACAATGAGCAGTTCTTC
TRBJ2-1	TRBV9	TRBD2	NA	CASSVGLAGGSAYNEQFF	TGTGCCAGCAGCGTAGGACTAGCGGGAGGATCGGCCTACAATGAGCAGTTCTTC
TRBJ1-3	TRBV9	NA	NA	CASSGRTGSSGNTIYF	TGTGCCAGCAGCGGCCGTACAGGGAGCTCTGGAAACACCATATATTTT
TRBJ2-5	TRBV9	TRBD2	NA	CASSVSSGRAETQYF	TGTGCCAGCAGCGTATCTAGCGGGAGGGCCGAGACCCAGTACTTC
TRBJ2-7	TRBV5-8	NA	NA	CASSFSVYEQYF	TGTGCCAGCAGCTTTTCCGTCTACGAGCAGTACTTC
TRBJ2-7	TRBV7-9	NA	few	CASKPGTSTYEQYF	TGTGCCAGCAAGCCCGGGACATCAACCTACGAGCAGTACTTC
TRBJ1-5	TRBV19	NA	NA	CASSLLDINQPQHF	TGTGCCAGTAGTCTTTTGGACATCAATCAGCCCCAGCATTTT
TRBJ1-2	TRBV7-9	NA	NA	CASSKTGDYGYTF	TGTGCCAGCAGCAAGACAGGTGACTATGGCTACACCTTC
TRBJ1-5	TRBV28	TRBD1	NA	CASSRQGPGVNF	TGTGCCAGCAGTCGACAGGGACCGGGGGTTAATTTT
TRBJ2-3	TRBV6-5	TRBD1	NA	CASKPTGDPTDTQYF	TGTGCCAGCAAGCCTACAGGGGATCCCACAGATACGCAGTATTTT
TRBJ2-3	TRBV5-6	TRBD2	NA	CASSLAGRELTDTQYF	TGTGCCAGCAGCTTGGCTGGGCGGGAGCTCACAGATACGCAGTATTTT
TRBJ1-2	TRBV7-9	TRBD1	NA	CASSLGQGAFGYTF	TGTGCCAGCAGCTTGGGCCAGGGGGCCTTTGGCTACACCTTC
TRBJ2-1	TRBV28	TRBD2	NA	CASSFLAGLNEQFF	TGTGCCAGCAGTTTTCTAGCGGGCCTGAATGAGCAGTTCTTC
TRBJ2-1	TRBV6-5	NA	NA	CASSYSDTSSYNEQFF	TGTGCCAGCAGTTACTCGGACACGAGCTCCTACAATGAGCAGTTCTTC
TRBJ2-7	TRBV6-5	TRBD2	NA	CASRISSGRVYEQYF	TGTGCCAGCAGAATATCTAGCGGGAGGGTTTACGAGCAGTACTTC
TRBJ1-1	TRBV4-1	NA	NA	CASSQDREAELNTEAFF	TGCGCCAGCAGCCAAGATAGAGAGGCAGAGCTGAACACTGAAGCTTTCTTT
TRBJ2-7	TRBV5-1	NA	NA	CASSHTLGQGSEQYF	TGCGCCAGCAGCCACACCCTTGGGCAGGGGAGCGAGCAGTACTTC